This paragraph covers one TCR beta chain sequence. This specimen comes from a study of blood T cell repertoires in COVID-19. Study details: Donors in the United States, Italy and Spain gave samples during acute or convalescent COVID-19.

V was clipped by 3 bases and J by 3 bases, with 24 bases between them. The CDR3 sequence is 18 residues long. CDR1 is SGHTA, CDR2 FQGNSA, per germline. In the original analysis: The assay estimated nucleated cells by amplifying reference gene primers. Sequenced by immunoSEQ multiplex PCR; TCRdb stores in-frame clones only, minus some. The V and J calls and clone size are taken from that table; D and trimming were inferred from the DNA. The table lists around 100,000 clones, approximately 89% of them singletons. The sequencing input was peripheral blood. J is TRBJ2-7 and V is TRBV7-2; perhaps TRBD2 as D (6 bases). This TCR was sampled from a woman of 80 years or more in a cohort sampled during active COVID-19. The CDR3 region has the DNA TGTGCCAGCAGCTTTGGACTACCCACCTTGGACTACTACTACGAGCAGTACTTC. This codes for CASSFGLPTLDYYYEQYF.